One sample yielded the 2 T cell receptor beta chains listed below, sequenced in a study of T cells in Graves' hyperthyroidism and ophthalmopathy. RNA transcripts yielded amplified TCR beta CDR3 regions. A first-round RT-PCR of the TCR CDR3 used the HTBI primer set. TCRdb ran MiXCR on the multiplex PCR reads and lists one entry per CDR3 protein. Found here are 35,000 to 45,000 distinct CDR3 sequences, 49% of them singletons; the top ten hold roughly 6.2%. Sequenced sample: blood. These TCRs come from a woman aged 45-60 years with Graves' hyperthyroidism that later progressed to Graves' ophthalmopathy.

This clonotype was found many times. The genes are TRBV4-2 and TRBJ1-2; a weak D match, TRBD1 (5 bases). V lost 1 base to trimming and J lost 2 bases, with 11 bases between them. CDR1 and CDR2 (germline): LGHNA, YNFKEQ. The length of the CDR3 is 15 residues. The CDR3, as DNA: TGTGCCAGCAGCCAAGCACGGACACCAAACTATGGCTACACCTTC. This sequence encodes CASSQARTPNYGYTF.

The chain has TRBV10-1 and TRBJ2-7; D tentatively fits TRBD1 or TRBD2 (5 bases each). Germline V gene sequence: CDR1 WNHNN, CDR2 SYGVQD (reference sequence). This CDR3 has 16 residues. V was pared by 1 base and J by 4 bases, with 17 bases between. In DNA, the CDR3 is TGCGCCAGCAGTGAGTTGGGGGTTGGTGGGATATACGAGCAGTACTTC. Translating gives CASSELGVGGIYEQYF.